This T cell receptor beta chain was identified in a study of cytomegalovirus exposure and HLA in healthy donors. General observations from the study: Across HLA loci, a later analysis found differing TCR association rates, with DRB1 most and HLA-C fewest. Later work found most CMV-associated TCR beta chains apparently HLA-restricted. The authors reported that TCR beta sequences could predict HLA-A and HLA-B alleles. These predictions were accurate for most subjects in the first cohort.

This clone appeared a few times. Its antigen is still unknown. It was with 60 Vbeta and 13 Jbeta primers that the PCR ran. Profiling relied on immunoSEQ multiplex PCR, and the TCRdb table lists in-frame clones only, not all of them. The data show around 83,000 clones, 78% seen once. Germline V gene data show CDR1 as SGHTA and CDR2 as FQGNSA. This CDR3 is built from 15 residues. J gave up 4 bases and V 1 base, and 2 bases lay outside the gene matches. This clonotype was obtained from a male donor in good health and CMV-seropositive. Sequencing was done on a sample of PBMCs. The chain couples TRBV7-2 to TRBJ1-5; TRBD1 matches at 9 bases. CDR3 in amino acids: CASSLGGTGNQPQHF. CDR3 coding DNA: TGTGCCAGCAGCTTAGGAGGGACAGGGAATCAGCCCCAGCATTTT.